One T cell receptor beta chain is described in this entry. The antigen is unknown. Germline V gene data show CDR1 as SEHNR and CDR2 as FQNEAQ (reference sequence). The CDR3 is 14 residues long. V was trimmed by 3 bases and J by 7 bases, leaving 13 bases between them. This sample was included in a study of shared clonotypes between healthy human individuals. Study-wide findings and caveats: Estimated clonotype richness was generally higher in naive than memory subsets. Only blood underwent sampling, and tissue repertoires likely differ.

Assay: immunoSEQ multiplex PCR; the TCRdb copy retains only in-frame clones and omits some. The sample contains about 1.5 million clones, 95% to 99% of which appear only once. The chain recombines TRBV7-9 with TRBJ1-3; no clear D gene. The clonotype originates from a man aged 30-40 years in good health. The sequencing sample was made of naive CD4+ T cells sorted from blood. As for subset: CD45RA+ positively selected. The CDR3: CASSFAREGNTIYF. For the CDR3, the DNA is TGTGCCAGCAGCTTCGCACGGGAGGGCAACACCATATATTTT.